Following are 18 T cell receptor beta chains from one sample sequenced in a study of shared clonotypes between healthy human individuals. The repertoire was sequenced with immunoSEQ multiplex PCR; TCRdb's copy has only in-frame clones and lacks some. The data contain under 2.5 million clones, 85% to 95% of them seen just once; the ten biggest clones take up more than 0.35%. Sequenced: naive CD4+ T cells from PBMCs. Subset noted: CD45RA+ positively selected. The receptors stem from a man in his late teens or twenties in good health. Some clones in this sample may be carry-over from other donors' samples.

This chain links TRBV5-4 with TRBJ1-2; D is unclear. The CDR3 extends over 15 amino acids. Germline values: CDR1 SGHNT, CDR2 YYREEE (reference sequence). V was clipped by 1 base and J by 3 bases, with 13 bases between them. The CDR3 DNA reads TGTGCCAGCAGCTTGAAGGCCCCACGGGACTATGGCTACACCTTC. It yields the protein CASSLKAPRDYGYTF.

V gene TRBV27 combines with J gene TRBJ2-1, with 12 bases that match TRBD2. This CDR3 is 14 amino acids long. Germline V CDR1 and CDR2: MNHEY, SMNVEV (reference sequence). The V and J ends lost 4 bases and 9 bases, in that order; junction bases with no gene match: 4. The CDR3, as DNA: TGTGCCAGCAGTTCACTAGCGGGAGGAGGTGAGCAGTTCTTC. Translation: CASSSLAGGGEQFF.

CDR3 DNA: TGTGCCAGCTCACCCCCGGGACGTGGGGAAAACATTCAGTACTTC. Translated, it gives CASSPPGRGENIQYF. The J gene is TRBJ2-4, the V gene TRBV18; D tentatively reads TRBD1 or TRBD2 (5 bases each). Germline V gene data show CDR1 as KGHSH and CDR2 as LQKENI. Trimming stripped 3 bases from V and 5 bases from J, with 14 bases between. The CDR3 is 15 residues long. Full variable domain (remainder filled in from reference TRBV18 and TRBJ2-4): NAGVMQNPRHLVRRRGQEARLRCSPMKGHSHVYWYRQLPEEGLKFMVYLQKENIIDESGMPKERFSAEFPKEGPSILRIQQVVRGDSAAYFCASSPPGRGENIQYFGAGTRLSVL.

The chain couples TRBV11-2 to TRBJ2-2; D gene ambiguous. Germline values: CDR1 SGHAT, CDR2 FQNNGV. The CDR3 consists of 15 residues. V was pared by 3 bases and J by 6 bases, with 14 bases between. In DNA, the CDR3 is TGTGCCAGCAGCTTCAGACTCCCTACGCCCGGGGAGCTGTTTTTT. This sequence encodes CASSFRLPTPGELFF.

This rearrangement joins TRBV5-1 to TRBJ2-7; TRBD2 matches at 12 bases. This CDR3 spans 15 amino acids. CDR1 and CDR2 (germline): SGHRS, YFSETQ. The V and J ends lost 0 bases and 5 bases, in that order; junction bases with no gene match: 3. The CDR3: CASSLGSSGRDEQYF. CDR3 DNA: TGCGCCAGCAGCTTGGGCTCTAGCGGGAGGGACGAGCAGTACTTC.

Of note for this clone: Other DNA sequences in this sample translate to the same CDR3. This chain links TRBV9 with TRBJ1-1, with TRBD1 matching 7 bases. From germline, CDR1 is SGDLS and CDR2 YYNGEE. The CDR3 consists of 15 residues. V was clipped by 0 bases and J by 1 base; unmatched bases: 3. The CDR3, as DNA: TGTGCCAGCAGCGTAGGGGGGACAGCGAACACTGAAGCTTTCTTT. Translation gives CASSVGGTANTEAFF.

The chain joins TRBV5-1 to TRBJ2-1; TRBD2 matches 8 bases. The length of the CDR3 is 14 residues. The ends lost 5 bases at V and 3 bases at J; junction bases unmatched: 4. Germline V gene sequence: CDR1 SGHRS, CDR2 YFSETQ. The CDR3 sequence: CASRPGTSYNEQFF. In nucleotides, the CDR3 is TGCGCCAGCAGGCCCGGGACTAGCTACAATGAGCAGTTCTTC.

The chain couples TRBV5-1 to TRBJ2-7; D possibly uses TRBD1 or TRBD2 (5 bases each). Trimming left V 6 bases short and J 0 bases short, with 10 bases between. Germline CDR1 reads SGHRS; CDR2 reads YFSETQ. This CDR3 spans 13 amino acids. The CDR3 region is CASNPGSSYEQYF. In nucleotides, the CDR3 is TGCGCCAGCAATCCAGGGAGCTCCTACGAGCAGTACTTC.

The gene calls are TRBV18 and TRBJ1-2; no clear D. The CDR3 has 14 amino acids. CDR1 is KGHSH, CDR2 LQKENI, per germline. Trimming cost V 2 bases and J 7 bases, with 14 bases left between them. In DNA form, the CDR3 reads TGTGCCAGCTCACCAGGCCTAACTATTGGTGGCTACACCTTC. Its translation: CASSPGLTIGGYTF.

The chain recombines TRBV5-1 with TRBJ2-5, with 8 bases aligning to TRBD2. The CDR3 covers 15 residues. Looked up from germline, CDR1 is SGHRS and CDR2 is YFSETQ. J was trimmed by 5 bases and V by 4 bases; bases with no gene match: 10. The CDR3 sequence is CASSVSGTSYETQYF. DNA of the CDR3: TGCGCCAGCAGCGTTTCCGGGACTAGTTACGAGACCCAGTACTTC.

The J gene is TRBJ2-7, the V gene TRBV7-2; 7 nucleotides line up with TRBD1. Germline V gives CDR1 SGHTA, CDR2 FQGNSA. The V segment lost 0 bases and the J segment 0 bases; nucleotides outside the gene matches: 2. CDR3 length equals 15 residues. CDR3 DNA sequence: TGTGCCAGCAGCTTAGCGGGACAGCCCTCCTACGAGCAGTACTTC. Translated: CASSLAGQPSYEQYF.

V is TRBV7-8 and J is TRBJ2-7; TRBD1 might be the D (6 bases). V lost 4 bases, J lost 10 bases, and 17 bases lay in between. Germline V gene sequence: CDR1 SGHVS, CDR2 FQNEAQ. The CDR3 covers 13 residues. The CDR3 region is CASSSGQTVIQYF. In nucleotides, the CDR3 is TGTGCCAGCAGCTCAGGACAGACCGTTATTCAGTACTTC. The whole variable domain, filled in from reference TRBV7-8 and TRBJ2-7, reads GAGVSQSPRYKVAKRGQDVALRCDPISGHVSLFWYQQALGQGPEFLTYFQNEAQLDKSGLPSDRFFAERPEGSVSTLKIQRTQQEDSAVYLCASSSGQTVIQYFGPGTRLTVT.

This clone occurred once. The chain links TRBV7-2 to TRBJ2-4; D unclear. This CDR3 comprises 14 residues. Germline V gene data show CDR1 as SGHTA and CDR2 as FQGNSA. Trimming cost V 5 bases and J 7 bases, with 15 bases left between them. CDR3 residues: CASSVVGPSNIQYF. CDR3 sequence (DNA): TGTGCCAGCAGCGTAGTCGGTCCCTCCAACATTCAGTACTTC.

The rearrangement uses TRBV29-1 and TRBJ2-5; 10 bases fit TRBD2. CDR1 and CDR2 from the germline V gene are SQVTM and ANQGSEA. This CDR3 is 17 amino acids long. V dropped 3 bases and J dropped 1; count of bases not matched to a gene: 11. The CDR3 here is CSVDGAASSGGQETQYF. Here the CDR3 DNA reads TGCAGCGTTGATGGCGCGGCGTCTAGCGGGGGCCAAGAGACCCAGTACTTC. Complete variable domain (other parts from reference TRBV29-1 and TRBJ2-5): SAVISQKPSRDICQRGTSLTIQCQVDSQVTMMFWYRQQPGQSLTLIATANQGSEATYESGFVIDKFPISRPNLTFSTLTVSNMSPEDSSIYLCSVDGAASSGGQETQYFGPGTRLLVL.

The V and J genes are TRBV7-9 and TRBJ2-7; TRBD1 agrees at 7 bases. With 5 bases clipped from V and 11 bases from J, the junction kept 12 bases outside the gene matches. From germline, CDR1 is SEHNR and CDR2 FQNEAQ (reference sequence). This CDR3 contains 13 residues. The CDR3 sequence is CASSRGQKGSEYF. Written as DNA, the CDR3 is TGTGCCAGCAGCAGGGGACAGAAAGGTTCTGAGTACTTC.

The chain joins TRBV19 to TRBJ2-3; 11 bases align to TRBD2. This CDR3 spans 20 amino acids. V shed 4 bases, J shed 0 bases, and the junction held 15 bases outside the gene matches. In germline, CDR1 is LNHDA, CDR2 SQIVND (reference sequence). This CDR3 reads CASSTRSLAGEGFSTDTQYF. In DNA form, the CDR3 reads TGTGCCAGTAGTACCCGATCACTAGCGGGAGAGGGATTTAGCACAGATACGCAGTATTTT.

The chain recombines TRBV7-2 with TRBJ2-7, with 13 bases aligning to TRBD2. The V and J ends lost 0 bases and 4 bases, in that order; junction bases with no gene match: 6. Per germline, CDR1 SGHTA and CDR2 FQGNSA. The CDR3 consists of 17 residues. CDR3 coding DNA: TGTGCCAGCAGCTTAGCGGGGACTAGCGGGAAGAAATACGAGCAGTACTTC. Translated: CASSLAGTSGKKYEQYF.

A word on this clone: In the same sample, other DNA sequences code for this CDR3. The rearrangement joins TRBV2 to TRBJ2-3; D not resolved. This CDR3 contains 15 residues. The V gene lost 1 base and the J gene lost 1 base, with 9 bases spanning the gap. The V gene's germline CDR1 is SNHLY and CDR2 FYNNEI. The CDR3 loop is CASSEGAGGTDTQYF. CDR3 nucleotides: TGTGCCAGCAGTGAAGGGGCAGGAGGCACAGATACGCAGTATTTT.